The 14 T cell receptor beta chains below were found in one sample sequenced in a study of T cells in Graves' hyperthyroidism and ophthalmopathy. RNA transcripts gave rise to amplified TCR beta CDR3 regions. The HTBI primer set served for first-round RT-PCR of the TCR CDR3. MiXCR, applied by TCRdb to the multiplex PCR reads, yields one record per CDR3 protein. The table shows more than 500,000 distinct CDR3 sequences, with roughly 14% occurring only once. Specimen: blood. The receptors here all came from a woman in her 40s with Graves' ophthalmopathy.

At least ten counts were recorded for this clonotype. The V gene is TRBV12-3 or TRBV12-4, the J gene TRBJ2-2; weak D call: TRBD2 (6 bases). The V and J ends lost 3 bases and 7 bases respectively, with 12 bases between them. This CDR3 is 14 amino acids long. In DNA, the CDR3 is TGTGCCAGCAGTTTTGCGGGGTCGGGCGGGGAGCTGTTTTTT. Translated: CASSFAGSGGELFF.

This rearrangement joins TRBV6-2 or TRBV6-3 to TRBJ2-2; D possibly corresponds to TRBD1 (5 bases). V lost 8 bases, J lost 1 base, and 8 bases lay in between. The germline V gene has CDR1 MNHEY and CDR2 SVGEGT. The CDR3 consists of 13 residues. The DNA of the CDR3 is TGTGCCAGCCTTGGACAGAACACCGGGGAGCTGTTTTTT. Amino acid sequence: CASLGQNTGELFF.

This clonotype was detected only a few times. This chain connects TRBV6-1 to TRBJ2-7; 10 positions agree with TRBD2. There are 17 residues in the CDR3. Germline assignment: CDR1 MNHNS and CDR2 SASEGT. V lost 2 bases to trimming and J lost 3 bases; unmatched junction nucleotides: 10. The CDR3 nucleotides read TGTGCCAGCAGTGAACAGGGGTGGCTAGCGGGAGACTACGAGCAGTACTTC. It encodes CASSEQGWLAGDYEQYF.

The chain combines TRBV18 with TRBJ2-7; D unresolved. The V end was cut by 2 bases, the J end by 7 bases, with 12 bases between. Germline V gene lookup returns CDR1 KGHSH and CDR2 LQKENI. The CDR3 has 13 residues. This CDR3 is CASSPMKLGEQYF. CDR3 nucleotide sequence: TGTGCCAGCTCACCAATGAAGTTGGGAGAGCAGTACTTC.

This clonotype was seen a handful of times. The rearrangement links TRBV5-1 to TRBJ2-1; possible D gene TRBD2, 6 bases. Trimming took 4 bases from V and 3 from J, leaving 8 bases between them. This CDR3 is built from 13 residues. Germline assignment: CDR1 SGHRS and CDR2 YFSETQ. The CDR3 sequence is CASSQGLYNEQFF. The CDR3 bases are TGCGCCAGCAGCCAGGGACTCTACAATGAGCAGTTCTTC.

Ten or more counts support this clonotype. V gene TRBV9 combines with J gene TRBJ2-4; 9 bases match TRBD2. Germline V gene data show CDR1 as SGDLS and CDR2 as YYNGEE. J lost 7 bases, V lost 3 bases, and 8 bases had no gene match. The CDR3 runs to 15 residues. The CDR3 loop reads CASSASGTLGNIQYF. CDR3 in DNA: TGTGCCAGCAGCGCTAGCGGGACCCTGGGGAACATTCAGTACTTC. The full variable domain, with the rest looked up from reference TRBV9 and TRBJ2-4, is DSGVTQTPKHLITATGQRVTLRCSPRSGDLSVYWYQQSLDQGLQFLIQYYNGEERAKGNILERFSAQQFPDLHSELNLSSLELGDSALYFCASSASGTLGNIQYFGAGTRLSVL.

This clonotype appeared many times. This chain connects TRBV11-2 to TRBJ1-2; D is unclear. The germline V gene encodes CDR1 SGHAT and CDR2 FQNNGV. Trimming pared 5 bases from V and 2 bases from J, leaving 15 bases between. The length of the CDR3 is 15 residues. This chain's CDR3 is CASSPLWPGNYGYTF. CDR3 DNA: TGTGCCAGCAGCCCCTTGTGGCCGGGAAACTATGGCTACACCTTC.

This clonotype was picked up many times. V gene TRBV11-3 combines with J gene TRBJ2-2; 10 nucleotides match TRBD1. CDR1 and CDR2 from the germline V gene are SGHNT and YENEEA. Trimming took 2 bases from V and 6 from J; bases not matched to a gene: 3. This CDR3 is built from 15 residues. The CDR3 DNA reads TGTGCCAGCAGCTTATTGGGACAGGGGCCCGGGGAGCTGTTTTTT. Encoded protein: CASSLLGQGPGELFF.

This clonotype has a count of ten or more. The CDR3: CASIQGGVWQNTEAFF. The DNA for the CDR3 is TGTGCCAGCATCCAAGGGGGGGTATGGCAGAACACTGAAGCTTTCTTT. V and J are TRBV28 and TRBJ1-1; D is possibly TRBD1 (6 bases). From germline, CDR1 is MDHEN and CDR2 SYDVKM. The germline V and J ends were trimmed by 7 bases and 1 base, with 19 bases remaining between them. The CDR3 runs 16 residues.

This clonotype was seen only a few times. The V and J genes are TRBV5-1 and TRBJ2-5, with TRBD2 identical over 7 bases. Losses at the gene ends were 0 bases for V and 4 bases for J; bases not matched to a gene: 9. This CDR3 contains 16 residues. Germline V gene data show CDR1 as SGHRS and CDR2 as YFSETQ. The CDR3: CASSLASAGVRETQYF. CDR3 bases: TGCGCCAGCAGCTTGGCCTCCGCGGGAGTGAGAGAGACCCAGTACTTC.

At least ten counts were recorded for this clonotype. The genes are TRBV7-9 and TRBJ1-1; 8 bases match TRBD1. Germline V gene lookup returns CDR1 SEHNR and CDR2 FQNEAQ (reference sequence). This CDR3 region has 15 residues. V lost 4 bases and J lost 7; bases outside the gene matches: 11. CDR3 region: CASSSQQGVVVEAFF. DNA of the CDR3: TGTGCCAGCAGCTCGCAACAGGGGGTCGTCGTTGAAGCTTTCTTT.

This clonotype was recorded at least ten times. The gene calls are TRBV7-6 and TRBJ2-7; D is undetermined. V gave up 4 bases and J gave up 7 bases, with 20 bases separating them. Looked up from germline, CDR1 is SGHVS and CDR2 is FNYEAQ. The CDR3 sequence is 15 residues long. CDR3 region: CASSSPVGRHGEQYF. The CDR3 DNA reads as TGTGCCAGCAGCTCGCCCGTGGGCCGCCACGGGGAGCAGTACTTC.

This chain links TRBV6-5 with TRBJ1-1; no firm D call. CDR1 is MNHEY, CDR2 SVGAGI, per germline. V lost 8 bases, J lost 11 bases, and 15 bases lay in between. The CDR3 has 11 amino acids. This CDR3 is CASALESRAFF. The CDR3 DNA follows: TGTGCCAGCGCTCTCGAGAGTCGGGCTTTCTTT.

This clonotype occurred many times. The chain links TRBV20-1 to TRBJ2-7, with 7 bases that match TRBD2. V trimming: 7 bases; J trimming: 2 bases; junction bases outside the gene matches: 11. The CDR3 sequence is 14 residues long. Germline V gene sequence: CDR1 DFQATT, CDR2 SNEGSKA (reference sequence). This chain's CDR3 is CSGDMGGFPYEQYF. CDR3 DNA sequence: TGCAGTGGGGATATGGGGGGGTTTCCCTACGAGCAGTACTTC.